Listed here are 5 T cell receptor beta chains from one sample, sequenced in a study of shared clonotypes between healthy human individuals. The data were produced by immunoSEQ multiplex PCR, yet TCRdb's version contains in-frame clones alone and is incomplete. The sample holds approximately 2,200,000 clones; 93% are singletons and the top ten take more than 1.5%. Naivety among CD8 cells was defined by CD45RO negativity and positive CCR7 selection, thereby excluding terminally differentiated effector memory CD45RA+ cells. Sequenced sample: naive CD8+ T cells from PBMCs. The receptors shown here come from a man younger than 30 in good health. Some clones in this sample may be carry-over from other donors' samples.

V usage is TRBV7-8 and J usage is TRBJ2-2; 11 bases map to TRBD2. J gave up 1 base and V 0 bases, and 4 bases lay outside the gene matches. CDR3 length: 18 residues. Germline CDR1 is SGHVS and CDR2 is FQNEAQ. The CDR3 sequence: CASSLALSGRENTGELFF. In nucleotides, the CDR3 is TGTGCCAGCAGCTTAGCCCTTAGCGGGAGGGAGAACACCGGGGAGCTGTTTTTT.

The CDR3 loop reads CASSQDPGLGGSTGELFF. As DNA, the CDR3 is TGTGCCAGCAGCCAAGATCCGGGACTAGGGGGTTCCACCGGGGAGCTGTTTTTT. The chain couples TRBV4-2 to TRBJ2-2, with 8 nucleotides matching TRBD2. CDR1 and CDR2 from the germline V gene are LGHNA and YNFKEQ. V lost 0 bases and J lost 4; bases outside the gene matches: 10. The CDR3 has 18 amino acids.

The rearrangement uses TRBV27 and TRBJ1-5, with D unclear. This CDR3 region has 14 residues. V was pared by 5 bases and J by 3 bases, with 11 bases between. Germline V lookup: CDR1 MNHEY, CDR2 SMNVEV (reference sequence). The DNA for the CDR3 is TGTGCCAGCAGTCTCCTGGGCTACAATCAGCCCCAGCATTTT. Translation gives CASSLLGYNQPQHF.

This sequence joins TRBV5-1 and TRBJ2-5; 7 positions agree with TRBD1. The CDR3 is 16 residues long. V shed 0 bases and J 1 base; nucleotides not matched to a gene: 6. Germline V CDR1 and CDR2: SGHRS, YFSETQ. Written as DNA, the CDR3 is TGCGCCAGCAGCTTGGCAAGGACAGGAACCCAAGAGACCCAGTACTTC. Amino acids: CASSLARTGTQETQYF.

The chain employs TRBV5-6 and TRBJ1-2; 9 positions agree with TRBD1. The trim removed 4 bases at V and 6 bases at J, leaving 7 bases unmatched. CDR1 SGHDT and CDR2 YYEEEE come from the germline V gene. CDR3 length: 14 amino acids. The CDR3 DNA reads as TGTGCCAGCAGCGCGGGACAGGGAACCCATGGCTACACCTTC. Protein sequence: CASSAGQGTHGYTF. The full variable domain, with the rest looked up from reference TRBV5-6 and TRBJ1-2, is DAGVTQSPTHLIKTRGQQVTLRCSPKSGHDTVSWYQQALGQGPQFIFQYYEEEERQRGNFPDRFSGHQFPNYSSELNVNALLLGDSALYLCASSAGQGTHGYTFGSGTRLTVV.